Detailed here is one T cell receptor beta chain. The entry originates in a study of blood T cell repertoires in COVID-19. Turning to the study itself: Samples taken during acute and convalescent COVID-19 were collected in the United States, Italy and Spain. PBMCs, B-cell-depleted T cells, or T cells provided the cDNA or gDNA that made up the material.

The V gene lost 0 bases and the J gene lost 0 bases, with 8 bases spanning the gap. The CDR3 spans 15 residues. CDR1 is LGHDT and CDR2 is YNNKEL in the germline V gene (reference sequence). Study processing details: Amplification of reference gene primers was used by the study to estimate nucleated cell counts. Only in-frame clones appear in the TCRdb table, and some are missing; sequencing was by immunoSEQ multiplex PCR. Clone size and the V and J calls come from that table; the DNA yielded D and trimming. The sample holds 150,000 to 170,000 clones, more than 80% seen once. The clonotype was recovered from a man in his fifties or sixties with acute or convalescent COVID-19. Sequencing used peripheral blood. This chain joins TRBV3-1 (or the pseudogene TRBV3-2) and TRBJ2-5; D is unclear. The CDR3 reads CASSQDVDYQETQYF. The CDR3 DNA reads TGTGCCAGCAGCCAAGATGTAGATTACCAAGAGACCCAGTACTTC.